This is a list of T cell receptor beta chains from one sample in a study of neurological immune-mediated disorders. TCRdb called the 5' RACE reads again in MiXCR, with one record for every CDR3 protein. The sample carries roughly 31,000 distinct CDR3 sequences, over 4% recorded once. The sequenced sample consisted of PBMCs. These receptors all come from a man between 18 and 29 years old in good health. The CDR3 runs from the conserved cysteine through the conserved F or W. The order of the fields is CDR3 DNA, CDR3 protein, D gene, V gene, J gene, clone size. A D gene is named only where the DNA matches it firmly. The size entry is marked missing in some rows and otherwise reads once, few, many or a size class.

TGCAGTGCTAGAATCTCCGGACAGAACACTGAAGCTTTCTTT,CSARISGQNTEAFF,-,TRBV20-1,TRBJ1-1,many
TGTGCCAGCAGCCCACTTGCAGGGGCGAGCTCCTACGAGCAGTACTTC,CASSPLAGASSYEQYF,-,TRBV3-1,TRBJ2-7,many
TGCAGTGAGAGGTCGGGATTGGGGACCACAGATACGCAGTATTTT,CSERSGLGTTDTQYF,-,TRBV20-1,TRBJ2-3,medium-sized
TGCGCCAGCAGCTTGTACGGCCCGAGCTCCTACAATGAGCAGTTCTTC,CASSLYGPSSYNEQFF,-,TRBV5-1,TRBJ2-1,many
TGCAGTGCTTGGGGCCTGCCCGGCCAAGAGACCCAGTACTTC,CSAWGLPGQETQYF,-,TRBV20-1,TRBJ2-5,many
TGTGCCAGCAGCTTATATTACGGGGAGCTGTTTTTT,CASSLYYGELFF,-,TRBV7-2,TRBJ2-2,many
TGTGCCAGCAGTTACGACAGGGCACCTTATGGCTACACCTTC,CASSYDRAPYGYTF,TRBD1,TRBV6-5,TRBJ1-2,many
TGTGCCAGCTCACCTCCCCGCCTGGACAGCTTTGCGTATGGCTACACCTTC,CASSPPRLDSFAYGYTF,-,TRBV18,TRBJ1-2,-
TGTGCCAGCAGTTATGGGGCCTCAAATAATTCACCCCTCCACTTT,CASSYGASNNSPLHF,-,TRBV6-5,TRBJ1-6,many
TGCAGTGCCCCGGCGGGCGGGGGGGCGGGAGAGACCCAGTACTTC,CSAPAGGGAGETQYF,TRBD2,TRBV20-1,TRBJ2-5,many
TGTGCCAGCAGCGTTACCGGGACAGGGAGCACAGATACGCAGTATTTT,CASSVTGTGSTDTQYF,TRBD1,TRBV7-2,TRBJ2-3,many
TGCAGCGTCGGAACAGGGGGCCTCGGTCAGCCCCAGCATTTT,CSVGTGGLGQPQHF,TRBD1,TRBV29-1,TRBJ1-5,few
TGTGCCAGCAGCGGCGGGGTTGGGAGCGAGCAGTACTTC,CASSGGVGSEQYF,-,TRBV6-5,TRBJ2-7,many
TGTGCCAGCATTTTTCTCAGGGAAGGTGGCTTCACCTTC,CASIFLREGGFTF,-,TRBV12-3/TRBV12-4,TRBJ1-2,-
TGTGCCAGCAGCGAAGGGACCCCTTCACCCCTCCACTTT,CASSEGTPSPLHF,-,TRBV3-1,TRBJ1-6,many
TGTGCCAGCCGGTACACCGGGGAGCTGTTTTTT,CASRYTGELFF,-,TRBV6-5,TRBJ2-2,many
TGTGCCATCAGCTACAGGGAGACGAACACTGAAGCTTTCTTT,CAISYRETNTEAFF,-,TRBV10-3,TRBJ1-1,many
TGCAGTGCTACAGAGTGGCGGGGGCTGGTCTACAATGAGCAGTTCTTC,CSATEWRGLVYNEQFF,-,TRBV20-1,TRBJ2-1,many
TGTGCCAGCAGCTTAGGTCGGGGGTCCAATGAGCAGTTCTTC,CASSLGRGSNEQFF,-,TRBV11-3,TRBJ2-1,many
TGTGCCAGCAGCTTAAGGTCCCCTCAGGAGACCCAGTACTTC,CASSLRSPQETQYF,-,TRBV7-2,TRBJ2-5,many
TGTGCCAGCAGCTTGGGGGACTACGAGCAGTACTTC,CASSLGDYEQYF,-,TRBV7-9,TRBJ2-7,many
TGTGCCAGCAGCTCACGGACAGGGGGCGCGTGGGGCTCTGAAGCTTTCTTT,CASSSRTGGAWGSEAFF,TRBD1,TRBV5-6,TRBJ1-1,many
TGCAGCCACGTAGCGCCGGGGGGAAAGGAAGCTTTCTTT,CSHVAPGGKEAFF,-,TRBV20-1,TRBJ1-1,many
TGTGCCAGCGCACTAGAGGGGAATTTAGGGAACACCATATATTTT,CASALEGNLGNTIYF,-,TRBV9,TRBJ1-3,many
TGCGCCAGCAGCCGAGGACAGAATCCTAATGAAAAACTGTTTTTT,CASSRGQNPNEKLFF,-,TRBV5-1,TRBJ1-4,many
TGTGCCAGCAGTGAATGGGAACAGGCTCTTTCCGATTCACCCCTCCACTTT,CASSEWEQALSDSPLHF,-,TRBV25-1,TRBJ1-6,many
TGCGCCAGCAGCTCGGAGGATCCATTCTATGGCTACACCTTC,CASSSEDPFYGYTF,-,TRBV5-1,TRBJ1-2,many
TGCGCCAGCAGGCCAGGACTGATACAAGAGACCCAGTACTTC,CASRPGLIQETQYF,-,TRBV5-1,TRBJ2-5,many
TGCGCCAGCAGCCAAGATAACAGTTATACCTATGGCTACACCTTC,CASSQDNSYTYGYTF,-,TRBV4-3,TRBJ1-2,many
TGCAGCGTCGGGGGACTAGCGGGCCCCACAGATACGCAGTATTTT,CSVGGLAGPTDTQYF,TRBD2,TRBV29-1,TRBJ2-3,-
TGCAGTGCTAGCGGGGGCCTCACCTACAATGAGCAGTTCTTC,CSASGGLTYNEQFF,-,TRBV20-1,TRBJ2-1,many
TGTGCCTGGACGCTAGGGTACGGCTACACCTTC,CAWTLGYGYTF,-,TRBV30,TRBJ1-2,few
TGTGCCAGCAGCCAAGAATTCGGACAGGGAGGACCCCTCCACTTT,CASSQEFGQGGPLHF,TRBD1,TRBV4-2,TRBJ1-6,many
TGCGCCAGCAGCACCCGACAGGGGCATGGGTGGGATACGCAGTATTTT,CASSTRQGHGWDTQYF,TRBD1,TRBV4-1,TRBJ2-3,many
TGCGCCAGCACAGGGAATAGGCTGGGCTACACCTTC,CASTGNRLGYTF,-,TRBV5-1,TRBJ1-2,many
TGCGCCAGCAGCGAAGCGGGGGGGCAAAACATTCAGTACTTC,CASSEAGGQNIQYF,TRBD2,TRBV5-1,TRBJ2-4,many